A single sample gave rise to the 18 T cell receptor beta chains below, sequenced in a study of identical twins. A single record per CDR3 protein comes from TCRdb applying MiXCR to the 5' RACE reads. There are around 1.7 million distinct CDR3 sequences in the sample; about 30% occur only once, and approximately 0.25% lies in the top ten. The specimen was cord blood. The source of these receptors is a newborn girl in good health.

This clonotype was counted many times. The V and J genes are TRBV20-1 and TRBJ1-5; 9 nucleotides match TRBD1. The J segment lost 5 bases and the V segment lost 6 bases, leaving 2 bases of the junction unmatched. This CDR3 is built from 12 residues. The germline CDR1 and CDR2 sequences are DFQATT and SNEGSKA (reference sequence). The CDR3 is CSARTGDQPQHF. Here the CDR3 DNA reads TGCAGTGCCCGGACAGGGGATCAGCCCCAGCATTTT.

This clonotype was counted between two and nine times. This chain links TRBV5-5 with TRBJ2-7; tentative D call: TRBD2 (6 bases). The V end was cut by 4 bases, the J end by 4 bases, with 15 bases between. Germline values: CDR1 SGHKS, CDR2 YYEKEE (reference sequence). The CDR3 covers 14 residues. The chain's CDR3 is CASSPRTTQYEQYF. The CDR3 coding sequence is TGTGCCAGCAGCCCGAGGACTACCCAATACGAGCAGTACTTC.

The V and J genes are TRBV9 and TRBJ2-5, with 9 bases matching TRBD2. The CDR3 totals 16 residues. V lost 1 base to trimming and J lost 5 bases; unmatched junction nucleotides: 9. Germline lookup yields CDR1 SGDLS and CDR2 YYNGEE. CDR3 in DNA: TGTGCCAGCAGCGTACGAAGCGGGGGGCTTCGGGAGACCCAGTACTTC. As protein: CASSVRSGGLRETQYF. The full variable domain, its missing parts supplied by reference TRBV9 and TRBJ2-5, is DSGVTQTPKHLITATGQRVTLRCSPRSGDLSVYWYQQSLDQGLQFLIQYYNGEERAKGNILERFSAQQFPDLHSELNLSSLELGDSALYFCASSVRSGGLRETQYFGPGTRLLVL.

The chain employs TRBV4-1 and TRBJ2-3; TRBD2 might be the D (5 bases). This CDR3 has 15 residues. Between the trimmed V and J ends, which lost 4 bases and 4 bases, there was a span of 15 bases. Germline V gene data show CDR1 as MGHRA and CDR2 as YSYEKL. Here the CDR3 DNA reads TGCGCCAGCAGCCGCCTGCAGAGTAGCGCAGATACGCAGTATTTT. It translates to CASSRLQSSADTQYF.

A few counts support this clonotype. The V call is TRBV28, the J call TRBJ2-7, with no clear D. The germline V and J ends were trimmed by 9 bases and 3 bases, with 12 bases remaining between them. CDR1 is MDHEN, CDR2 SYDVKM, per germline. This CDR3 is built from 12 residues. CDR3 protein: CASSTPIYEQYF. The CDR3 DNA reads as TGTGCCAGTTCGACACCGATCTACGAGCAGTACTTC.

The rearrangement links TRBV20-1 to TRBJ2-7; 7 bases agree with TRBD2. The length of the CDR3 is 13 residues. Germline trimming cut 0 bases from V and 3 bases from J; bases unmatched to any gene: 2. Germline V CDR1 and CDR2: DFQATT, SNEGSKA (reference sequence). CDR3 sequence reads: CSARDTGGYEQYF. In DNA, the CDR3 is TGCAGTGCTAGAGATACGGGGGGCTACGAGCAGTACTTC.

This clonotype was detected only a few times. The chain is built from TRBV29-1 and TRBJ1-5; no definite D call. The CDR3 totals 11 residues. Germline loops: CDR1 SQVTM, CDR2 ANQGSEA. The V end lost 4 bases, the J end lost 3 bases, and 4 bases lay between the germline ends. CDR3 DNA sequence: TGCAGCGTTGGACACAATCAGCCCCAGCATTTT. The encoded protein is CSVGHNQPQHF. The whole variable domain, remainder taken from reference TRBV29-1 and TRBJ1-5, is SAVISQKPSRDICQRGTSLTIQCQVDSQVTMMFWYRQQPGQSLTLIATANQGSEATYESGFVIDKFPISRPNLTFSTLTVSNMSPEDSSIYLCSVGHNQPQHFGDGTRLSIL.

CDR3 loop: CASSLGYWTGNTEAFF. CDR3 nucleotides: TGTGCCAGCAGTTTAGGTTATTGGACAGGGAACACTGAAGCTTTCTTT. The V gene is TRBV12-3 or TRBV12-4, the J gene TRBJ1-1, with 7 bases that match TRBD1. V shed 1 base and J 1 base; nucleotides not matched to a gene: 6. CDR3 length: 16 amino acids.

The gene calls are TRBV29-1 and TRBJ2-5; D call uncertain. V gave up 4 bases and J gave up 2 bases, with 5 bases separating them. Germline V CDR1 and CDR2: SQVTM, ANQGSEA. The CDR3 totals 11 residues. The CDR3 region has the DNA TGCAGCGTTGGGTGGCAAGAGACCCAGTACTTC. Its protein product is CSVGWQETQYF.

The chain links TRBV5-6 to TRBJ2-1; 8 bases agree with TRBD2. Germline V lookup: CDR1 SGHDT, CDR2 YYEEEE. With V trimmed by 0 bases and J by 6 bases, 14 bases remained unmatched. This CDR3 has 18 amino acids. The CDR3 DNA is TGTGCCAGCAGCTTGGCGTCGTCTGTCTGGACTAGCATCAATGAGCAGTTCTTC. This encodes CASSLASSVWTSINEQFF.

The rearrangement joins TRBV6-5 to TRBJ1-3, with TRBD1 matching over 7 bases. Germline V gene data show CDR1 as MNHEY and CDR2 as SVGAGI. With V trimmed by 6 bases and J by 4 bases, 9 bases remained unmatched. The CDR3 consists of 15 residues. In DNA, the CDR3 is TGTGCCAGCAGGACCATCAGGGGGAACGGAAACACCATATATTTT. Protein product: CASRTIRGNGNTIYF.

The chain links TRBV20-1 to TRBJ1-2; weak D call: TRBD1 (6 bases). V was shortened by 5 bases and J by 6 bases, with 16 bases between the two germline ends. The germline CDR1 and CDR2 sequences are DFQATT and SNEGSKA (reference sequence). The CDR3 runs 13 residues. Here the CDR3 reads CSAGHRARHGYTF. The CDR3 DNA follows: TGCAGTGCTGGCCACAGGGCCAGGCATGGCTACACCTTC.

This chain connects TRBV6-5 to TRBJ1-1; D uncertain. The ends were cut back, 7 bases at V and 11 bases at J, with 17 bases in the middle. CDR1 and CDR2 from the germline V gene are MNHEY and SVGAGI. The CDR3 totals 12 residues. In DNA, the CDR3 is TGTGCCAGCACCCGGTGGCCGGGCGAGGCTTTCTTT. Translated: CASTRWPGEAFF.

The chain is built from TRBV27 and TRBJ2-1; possibly TRBD2 for D (6 bases). Germline values: CDR1 MNHEY, CDR2 SMNVEV (reference sequence). The CDR3 is 17 amino acids. Trimming removed 4 bases from V and 0 bases from J, with 16 bases in between. As DNA, the CDR3 is TGTGCCAGCAGTTCCTTACCCGCGGGAAGCTCCTACAATGAGCAGTTCTTC. Translated: CASSSLPAGSSYNEQFF.

The CDR3 spells CASSLVAGVPNKQFF. CDR3 sequence (DNA): TGTGCCAGCAGCTTAGTTGCAGGGGTCCCAAATAAGCAGTTCTTC. This chain uses TRBV11-2 with TRBJ2-1, with D maybe TRBD1 (6 bases). The CDR3 length is 15 residues. Germline CDR1 reads SGHAT; CDR2 reads FQNNGV. Trimming shortened V by 1 base and J by 11 bases, and 18 bases separated the two germline ends.

The chain recombines TRBV10-3 with TRBJ2-6, with D uncertain. CDR3 size: 15 residues. Trimming cost V 4 bases and J 5 bases, with 12 bases left between them. Germline V lookup: CDR1 ENHRY, CDR2 SYGVKD. The DNA for the CDR3 is TGTGCCATCAGTGGTCGCGCCTCGAGGGCCAACGTCCTGACTTTC. Its protein product is CAISGRASRANVLTF.

The sample holds many counts of this clonotype. V and J are TRBV9 and TRBJ2-7, with D uncertain. The end of the DNA fits TRBJ2-5 better, so the J call may be wrong. The CDR3 runs to 14 residues. Germline-derived CDR1 and CDR2 are SGDLS and YYNGEE. The CDR3 spells CASSVGITSGTQYF. The CDR3 bases are TGTGCCAGCAGCGTAGGGATTACCTCGGGGACCCAGTACTTC.

The chain combines TRBV21-1 with TRBJ2-1; TRBD1, the table's D call, was not compared with the DNA. TRBV21-1 is a documented pseudogene. The CDR3 is 13 residues long. CDR3 sequence (DNA): TGTGCCAGCAGCAAAGGGGGACGACCGATGAGGTTCTTC. As protein: CASSKGGRPMRFF.